These 26 T cell receptor beta chains share one sample of origin, sequenced in a study of blood T cells in healthy people across ages. Next came a second PCR, run for about 6 to 11 cycles, which used a sample-barcoded 5' primer along with a J-beta primer mix. Using its own MiXCR run on the 5' RACE reads, TCRdb lists one record per CDR3 protein. Altogether more than 650,000 distinct CDR3 sequences are present, approximately 22% being singletons, with the ten largest covering less than 25%. The sequencing input was blood. The receptor set was obtained from a man aged 70 or older in good health.

CDR3 nucleotides: TGTGCCAGCAGTCCCCGGACCCCTGGTAACCACGAGCAGTACTTC. Amino acid sequence: CASSPRTPGNHEQYF. The V call is TRBV28, the J call TRBJ2-7; D is undetermined. This CDR3 spans 15 amino acids. V gave up 5 bases and J gave up 5 bases, with 19 bases separating them. The germline gives CDR1 MDHEN, CDR2 SYDVKM.

The chain joins TRBV29-1 to TRBJ1-1; possible D gene TRBD1, 6 bases. The CDR3 loop spans 11 amino acids. In germline, CDR1 is SQVTM, CDR2 ANQGSEA. With 6 bases removed from V and 8 bases from J, the gap between germline ends came to 13 bases. CDR3 amino acids: CSVPLRGEAFF. CDR3 nucleotide sequence: TGCAGCGTCCCCCTTAGGGGGGAAGCTTTCTTT.

V gene TRBV3-1 combines with J gene TRBJ1-4, with TRBD1 as a possible D gene (6 bases). The V end was cut by 0 bases, the J end by 10 bases, with 15 bases between. CDR3 length equals 15 residues. Per germline, CDR1 LGHDT and CDR2 YNNKEL (reference sequence). CDR3 residues: CASSQDPDRLGKLFF. The CDR3 region has the DNA TGTGCCAGCAGCCAAGATCCAGACAGGCTCGGAAAACTGTTTTTT. The full variable domain, rest sourced from reference TRBV3-1 and TRBJ1-4, is DTAVSQTPKYLVTQMGNDKSIKCEQNLGHDTMYWYKQDSKKFLKIMFSYNNKELIINETVPNRFSPKSPDKAHLNLHINSLELGDSAVYFCASSQDPDRLGKLFFGSGTQLSVL.

The table lists this clonotype with a few counts. This chain uses TRBV6-5 with TRBJ2-2; D may be TRBD1 or TRBD2 (5 bases each). CDR3 size: 13 residues. From germline, CDR1 is MNHEY and CDR2 SVGAGI. Trimming cost V 5 bases and J 1 base, with 5 bases left between them. Here the CDR3 reads CASSGGNTGELFF. The CDR3 nucleotides are TGTGCCAGCAGTGGGGGGAACACCGGGGAGCTGTTTTTT.

The sample holds many counts of this clonotype. V gene TRBV15 combines with J gene TRBJ2-5, with D perhaps TRBD2 (6 bases). Per germline, CDR1 LNHNV and CDR2 YYDKDF (reference sequence). Deletions cut 0 bases from V and 4 bases from J, with 12 bases between. CDR3 size: 15 residues. CDR3 coding DNA: TGTGCCACCAGCAGAGATCCAGCGGGCCGAGAGACCCAGTACTTC. It codes for CATSRDPAGRETQYF. Combining the CDR3 with reference TRBV15 and TRBJ2-5 gives the whole variable domain DAMVIQNPRYQVTQFGKPVTLSCSQTLNHNVMYWYQQKSSQAPKLLFHYYDKDFNNEADTPDNFQSRRPNTSFCFLDIRSPGLGDTAMYLCATSRDPAGRETQYFGPGTRLLVL.

The V call is TRBV18, the J call TRBJ1-1; the D is unclear. The germline gives CDR1 KGHSH, CDR2 LQKENI. V gave up 2 bases and J gave up 1 base, with 8 bases separating them. The CDR3 is 14 residues long. CDR3 DNA sequence: TGTGCCAGCTCACCAGGGAATTCGAACACTGAAGCTTTCTTT. Its protein is CASSPGNSNTEAFF.

The rearrangement joins TRBV30 to TRBJ2-5, with a weak D call TRBD1 (6 bases). TRBJ2-1 matches the DNA end more closely, so the J call is doubtful. The CDR3 has 15 amino acids. The germline CDR1 and CDR2 sequences are GTSNPN and SVGIG (reference sequence). The CDR3 is CAWTKGVFPYNEQFF. The CDR3 coding sequence is TGTGCCTGGACCAAGGGGGTATTCCCCTACAATGAGCAGTTCTTC.

This clonotype was detected only a few times. The chain uses TRBV29-1 and TRBJ1-2; 7 nucleotides align to TRBD1. With 5 bases clipped from V and 8 bases from J, the junction kept 11 bases outside the gene matches. This CDR3 has 13 residues. Germline lookup yields CDR1 SQVTM and CDR2 ANQGSEA. CDR3 loop: CSVFLQTGMGYTF. The DNA for the CDR3 is TGCAGCGTTTTCCTGCAGACAGGGATGGGCTACACCTTC.

This clonotype was picked up a small number of times. The genes are TRBV20-1 and TRBJ1-2; no reliable D call. CDR3 length equals 17 residues. CDR1 and CDR2 from the germline V gene are DFQATT and SNEGSKA (reference sequence). V lost 5 bases and J lost 5, with 27 bases in between. CDR3 in amino acids: CSAFPLVTTAGLYGYTF. The CDR3 bases are TGCAGTGCTTTTCCCCTTGTCACCACGGCAGGTCTGTATGGCTACACCTTC.

This clonotype showed up just a few times. V and J are TRBV6-6 and TRBJ1-2; 8 nucleotides match TRBD1. The germline CDR1 and CDR2 sequences are MNHNY and SVGAGI (reference sequence). The CDR3 is 15 residues long. V lost 2 bases, J lost 3 bases, and 5 bases stayed unmatched. CDR3 sequence reads: CASSYRTGGHYGYTF. CDR3 sequence (DNA): TGTGCCAGCAGTTACCGAACAGGGGGGCACTATGGCTACACCTTC.

The V and J genes are TRBV7-9 and TRBJ2-3; a weak D match, TRBD1 (6 bases). The germline V and J ends were trimmed by 4 bases and 2 bases, with 19 bases remaining between them. From germline, CDR1 is SEHNR and CDR2 FQNEAQ (reference sequence). The CDR3 contains 17 residues. The CDR3 DNA follows: TGTGCCAGCAGCTCCCTGCTATTAGGGGGAGACACAGATACGCAGTATTTT. This encodes CASSSLLLGGDTDTQYF.

The chain uses TRBV5-1 and TRBJ1-6, with a tentative D call TRBD1 (6 bases). Germline V lookup: CDR1 SGHRS, CDR2 YFSETQ. With 4 bases removed from V and 5 bases from J, the gap between germline ends came to 10 bases. The CDR3 runs to 14 residues. The CDR3 here is CASSNRDNNSPLHF. The CDR3 nucleotides read TGCGCCAGCAGCAACAGGGATAATAATTCACCCCTCCACTTT.

The chain employs TRBV29-1 and TRBJ1-2; D is unresolved. V lost 6 bases and J 5 bases, leaving 13 bases between the germline ends. CDR3 length: 12 amino acids. From germline, CDR1 is SQVTM and CDR2 ANQGSEA. The chain's CDR3 is CSVGSGVYGYTF. DNA for the CDR3: TGCAGCGTGGGTTCGGGTGTTTATGGCTACACCTTC.

The CDR3, as DNA: TGTGCCAGCGGGCCTGGGCATGGCTACACCTTC. It codes for CASGPGHGYTF. V usage is TRBV9 and J usage is TRBJ1-2; D remains unclear. Germline V lookup: CDR1 SGDLS, CDR2 YYNGEE. The ends were cut back, 7 bases at V and 6 bases at J, with 10 bases in the middle. CDR3 length: 11 amino acids.

V is TRBV7-9 and J is TRBJ1-2, with a weak D call TRBD1 (5 bases). This CDR3 is 15 amino acids long. In germline, CDR1 is SEHNR, CDR2 FQNEAQ (reference sequence). The ends were cut back, 6 bases at V and 2 bases at J, with 16 bases in the middle. This chain's CDR3 is CASSPPGLLNYGYTF. CDR3 coding DNA: TGTGCCAGCAGTCCGCCGGGACTGTTAAACTATGGCTACACCTTC.

The chain has TRBV5-1 and TRBJ1-1, with a weak D call TRBD1 (5 bases). Trimming took 4 bases from V and 4 from J, leaving 14 bases between them. The CDR3 has 14 amino acids. Germline lookup yields CDR1 SGHRS and CDR2 YFSETQ. The CDR3 region is CASSPNWGFTEAFF. CDR3 bases: TGCGCCAGCAGCCCAAATTGGGGGTTCACTGAAGCTTTCTTT.

The chain employs TRBV20-1 and TRBJ1-2; tentatively, D is TRBD1 (5 bases). Germline lookup yields CDR1 DFQATT and CDR2 SNEGSKA (reference sequence). Trimming left V 6 bases short and J 3 bases short, with 17 bases between. The CDR3 sequence is 14 residues long. The CDR3 reads CSASEWDADYGYTF. The CDR3 DNA is TGCAGTGCAAGCGAGTGGGACGCCGACTATGGCTACACCTTC.

V is TRBV20-1 and J is TRBJ1-1; weak D call: TRBD1 (5 bases). Deletions cut 4 bases from V and 4 bases from J, with 22 bases between. Germline CDR1 reads DFQATT; CDR2 reads SNEGSKA (reference sequence). This CDR3 is 16 amino acids long. In nucleotides, the CDR3 is TGCAGTGCTAACGGGGGAAAACGGGCAACAGGCACTGAAGCTTTCTTT. Amino acids: CSANGGKRATGTEAFF.

V is TRBV10-3 and J is TRBJ2-7; 9 positions match TRBD1. CDR3 length equals 14 residues. Germline CDR1 reads ENHRY; CDR2 reads SYGVKD. V gave up 6 bases and J gave up 0 bases; unmatched junction bases: 3. CDR3 protein: CAIRPGQGSYEQYF. CDR3 sequence (DNA): TGTGCCATCAGACCGGGACAGGGCTCCTACGAGCAGTACTTC.

V is TRBV4-1 and J is TRBJ2-7; a possible D gene is TRBD1 (5 bases). Per the germline V gene, CDR1 is MGHRA and CDR2 is YSYEKL. V gave up 0 bases and J gave up 3 bases, with 12 bases separating them. This CDR3 contains 15 residues. CDR3: CASSQESSDSYEQYF. In DNA form, the CDR3 reads TGCGCCAGCAGCCAAGAATCCTCCGACAGCTACGAGCAGTACTTC.

This clonotype was detected only a few times. This chain links TRBV5-1 with TRBJ2-1; TRBD2 aligns across 13 bases. The CDR3 covers 14 residues. Germline-derived CDR1 and CDR2 are SGHRS and YFSETQ. Trimming removed 7 bases from V and 9 bases from J; junction bases left unmatched: 7. This CDR3 is CASETSGRATEQFF. The CDR3 DNA sequence: TGCGCCAGCGAAACTAGCGGGAGGGCCACTGAGCAGTTCTTC.

To note about this clonotype: Sequence at one end of the junction differs from germline and may be a read error. The J gene is TRBJ2-2, the V gene TRBV29-1; D remains ambiguous. Per the germline V gene, CDR1 is SQVTM and CDR2 is ANQGSEA. The CDR3 is made up of 15 amino acids. CDR3 coding DNA: TGCAGCGCCAGAAAGACGGGCACGAACGCCGGGGAGCTGTTTTTT. Translating gives CSARKTGTNAGELFF.

The chain couples TRBV12-3 or TRBV12-4 to TRBJ1-2; tentative D call: TRBD1 (6 bases). Trimming pared 3 bases from V and 7 bases from J, leaving 15 bases between. The CDR3 loop spans 14 amino acids. The CDR3, as DNA: TGTGCCAGCAGTTTCCCCCCAGGGGTAGTTGGCTACACCTTC. It translates to CASSFPPGVVGYTF.

The genes are TRBV12-3 or TRBV12-4 and TRBJ2-1; D ambiguous. The CDR3 is made up of 13 amino acids. V was shortened by 5 bases and J by 2 bases, with 7 bases between the two germline ends. The CDR3 sequence is CASSQIAYNEQFF. In DNA, the CDR3 is TGTGCCAGCAGTCAGATCGCCTACAATGAGCAGTTCTTC.

This clonotype has a handful of counts. This sequence joins TRBV25-1 and TRBJ1-4, with a possible D match to TRBD1 (6 bases). CDR1 MGHDK and CDR2 SYGVNS come from the germline V gene. The CDR3 consists of 15 residues. V was clipped by 3 bases and J by 10 bases, with 18 bases between them. As DNA, the CDR3 is TGTGCCAGCAGTGACCCCAGGGGTTGGGGCGGAAAACTGTTTTTT. Its protein product is CASSDPRGWGGKLFF.

The chain combines TRBV7-2 with TRBJ2-4, with 8 bases matching TRBD1. CDR1 is SGHTA and CDR2 is FQGNSA in the germline V gene. This CDR3 region has 14 residues. With V trimmed by 5 bases and J by 3 bases, 3 bases remained unmatched. The CDR3 coding sequence is TGTGCCAGCAGCCGGACAGGGAACAAAAACATTCAGTACTTC. Translated: CASSRTGNKNIQYF. Drawing the rest from reference TRBV7-2 and TRBJ2-4, the complete variable domain is GAGVSQSPSNKVTEKGKDVELRCDPISGHTALYWYRQSLGQGLEFLIYFQGNSAPDKSGLPSDRFSAERTGGSVSTLTIQRTQQEDSAVYLCASSRTGNKNIQYFGAGTRLSVL.